The next 2 T cell receptor beta chains were all read from a single sample in a study of blood T cells in healthy people across ages. The second PCR ran about 6 to 11 cycles with a sample-barcoded 5' primer and J-beta primers. TCRdb fed the 5' RACE reads into MiXCR, producing one record per CDR3 protein. In the table there are about 540,000 distinct CDR3 sequences, under 30% of which are singletons. These same records also appear under a second study, on T cells of mothers and their children.

Sequencing used blood. The source is a boy younger than 18 in good health.

This clonotype came up many times. This chain connects TRBV7-9 to TRBJ2-3; 8 bases align to TRBD2. The ends lost 2 bases at V and 4 bases at J; junction bases unmatched: 2. Germline V gene lookup returns CDR1 SEHNR and CDR2 FQNEAQ (reference sequence). The length of the CDR3 is 14 residues. CDR3 residues: CASSLRAGADTQYF. The CDR3 DNA sequence: TGTGCCAGCAGCTTACGAGCGGGGGCAGATACGCAGTATTTT.

The gene calls are TRBV20-1 and TRBJ2-1; 9 bases line up with TRBD2. The assigned J gene may be wrong: the sequence end matches TRBJ2-5 better. The germline gives CDR1 DFQATT, CDR2 SNEGSKA (reference sequence). CDR3 length equals 16 residues. CDR3 region: CSASPPTSGSQETQYF. In DNA form, the CDR3 reads TGCAGTGCTAGCCCCCCGACTAGCGGATCTCAAGAGACCCAGTACTTC.